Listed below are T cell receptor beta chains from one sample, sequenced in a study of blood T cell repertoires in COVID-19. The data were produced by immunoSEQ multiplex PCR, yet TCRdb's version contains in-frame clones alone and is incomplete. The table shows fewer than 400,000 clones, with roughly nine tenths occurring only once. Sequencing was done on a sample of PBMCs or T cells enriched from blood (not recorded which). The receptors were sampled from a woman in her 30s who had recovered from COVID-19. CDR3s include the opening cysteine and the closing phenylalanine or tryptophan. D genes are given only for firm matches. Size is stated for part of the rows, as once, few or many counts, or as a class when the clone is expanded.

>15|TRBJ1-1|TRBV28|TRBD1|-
TGTGCCAGCAGTTTAGGACAGGGTGGTGGCACTGAAGCTTTCTTT
CASSLGQGGGTEAFF
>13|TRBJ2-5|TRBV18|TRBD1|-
TGTGCCAGCTCACCAACAGGGGGAGAGACCCAGTACTTC
CASSPTGGETQYF
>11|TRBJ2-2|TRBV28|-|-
TGTGCCAGCACCGACACCGGGGAGCTGTTTTTT
CASTDTGELFF
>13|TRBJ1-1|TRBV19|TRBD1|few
TGTGCCAGTAGCGGGACAGGGGGCACTGAAGCTTTCTTT
CASSGTGGTEAFF
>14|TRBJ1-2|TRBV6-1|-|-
TGTGCCAGCAGTGAGATGTGGGGGGGCTATGGCTACACCTTC
CASSEMWGGYGYTF
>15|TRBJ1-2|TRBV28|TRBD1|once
TGTGCCAGCAGGACTACAGGGGGCGGAATCTATGGCTACACCTTC
CASRTTGGGIYGYTF
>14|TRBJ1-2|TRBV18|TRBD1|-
TGTGCCAGCTCACCCGCAGGGGGCGACTATGGCTACACCTTC
CASSPAGGDYGYTF
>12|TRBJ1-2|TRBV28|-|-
TGTGCCAGCAGTTCCTACAGGGTAGGCTACACCTTC
CASSSYRVGYTF
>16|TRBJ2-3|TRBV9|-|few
TGTGCCAGCAGCGAGTACCGAGTGTTGAGCACAGATACGCAGTATTTT
CASSEYRVLSTDTQYF
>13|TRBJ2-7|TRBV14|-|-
TGTGCCAGCAGCCAAACCGTCTCCGCAGGGGCGTACTTC
CASSQTVSAGAYF
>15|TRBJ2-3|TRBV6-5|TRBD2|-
TGTGCCAGCAGCTCTAGCGGGGGGTACACAGATACGCAGTATTTT
CASSSSGGYTDTQYF
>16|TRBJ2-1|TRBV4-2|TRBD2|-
TGTGCCAGCAGCCAAGGACTAGCGGAACGAGGAGCCGAGCAGTTCTTC
CASSQGLAERGAEQFF
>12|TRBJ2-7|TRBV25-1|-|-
TGTGCCAGCAGTGACAGGGCCCACGAGCAGTACTTC
CASSDRAHEQYF
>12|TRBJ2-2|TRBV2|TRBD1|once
TGTGCCAGCAGACAGGGGACCGGGGAGCTGTTTTTT
CASRQGTGELFF
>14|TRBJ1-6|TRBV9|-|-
TGTGCCAGCAGCGTCACTTCTCATTATTCACCCCTCCACTTT
CASSVTSHYSPLHF
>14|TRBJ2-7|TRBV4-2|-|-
TGTGCCAGCAGCCAAGAGGCGGGGTCCTACGAGCAGTACTTC
CASSQEAGSYEQYF
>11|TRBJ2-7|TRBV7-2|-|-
TGTGCCAGCAGCTTAGAGAGGGAGCAGTACTTC
CASSLEREQYF
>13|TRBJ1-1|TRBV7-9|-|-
TGTGCCAGCAGTTCCTCGGGTGGGACTGAAGCTTTCTTT
CASSSSGGTEAFF
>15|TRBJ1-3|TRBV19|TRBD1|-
TGTGCCAGTAGTCTGGGACAGGCTCCGGGAAACACCATATATTTT
CASSLGQAPGNTIYF
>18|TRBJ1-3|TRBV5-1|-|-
TGCGCCAGCAGCTTGGGGCCGCAGGAGGGGAGCTCTGGAAACACCATATATTTT
CASSLGPQEGSSGNTIYF
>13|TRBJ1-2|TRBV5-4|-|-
TGTGCCAGCAAGAGGGGGTTTAGCTATGGCTACACCTTC
CASKRGFSYGYTF
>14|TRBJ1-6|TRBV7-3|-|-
TGTGCCAGCAGCTTATACGGGAATAATTCACCCCTCCACTTT
CASSLYGNNSPLHF
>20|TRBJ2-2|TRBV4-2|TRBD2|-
TGTGCCAGCAGCCCCCTGGCGGGGGGGCGGAGTATTCTGGACACCGGGGAGCTGTTTTTT
CASSPLAGGRSILDTGELFF
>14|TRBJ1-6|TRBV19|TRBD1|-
TGTGCCAGTAGACCTCCAGGGGGCAACTCACCCCTCCACTTT
CASRPPGGNSPLHF
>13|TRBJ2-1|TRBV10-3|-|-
TGTGCCACCTCGAGAGTACCCTACAATGAGCAGTTCTTC
CATSRVPYNEQFF
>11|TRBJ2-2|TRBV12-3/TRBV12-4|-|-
TGTGCCAGCAGTTCTCCCGGGGAGCTGTTTTTT
CASSSPGELFF
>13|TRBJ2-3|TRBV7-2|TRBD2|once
TGTGCCAGCCGCGGGAGGGGTGAGGATACGCAGTATTTT
CASRGRGEDTQYF
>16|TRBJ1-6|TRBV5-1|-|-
TGCGCCAGCAGCTTGGAGGCGGACTCCTATAATTCACCCCTCCACTTT
CASSLEADSYNSPLHF
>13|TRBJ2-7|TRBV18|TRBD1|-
TGTGCCAGCTCTCCGGACAGGGGCAACGAGCAGTACTTC
CASSPDRGNEQYF
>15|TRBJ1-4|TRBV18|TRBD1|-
TGTGCCAGCTCACCCGGGACAGGGGCAGATGAAAAACTGTTTTTT
CASSPGTGADEKLFF
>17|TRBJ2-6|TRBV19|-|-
TGTGCCAGTAGTGCCGGACAGTTGTTAGTTGGGGCCAACGTCCTGACTTTC
CASSAGQLLVGANVLTF
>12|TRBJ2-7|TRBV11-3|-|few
TGTGCCAGCAGCTTAGCGGGCTACGAGCAGTACTTC
CASSLAGYEQYF
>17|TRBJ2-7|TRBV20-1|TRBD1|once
TGCAGTGCTAGTTCACCGGGACAGGGGATTATCACCTACGAGCAGTACTTC
CSASSPGQGIITYEQYF
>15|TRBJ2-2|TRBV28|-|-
TGTGCCAGCAGCCCGACTAGGGGGCACACCGGGGAGCTGTTTTTT
CASSPTRGHTGELFF
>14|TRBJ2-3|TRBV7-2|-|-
TGTGCCAGCAGCTTAGATCCTGGGGGCAATACGCAGTATTTT
CASSLDPGGNTQYF
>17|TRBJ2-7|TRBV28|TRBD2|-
TGTGCCAGCAGTTCTCCGATATCACTAGCGGGAGCCTACGAGCAGTACTTC
CASSSPISLAGAYEQYF
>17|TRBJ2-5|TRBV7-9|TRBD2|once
TGTGCCAGCAGCTTCGGTTCTAGCGGGAGCCAGCAAGAGACCCAGTACTTC
CASSFGSSGSQQETQYF
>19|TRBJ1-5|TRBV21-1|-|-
TGTGCCAGCAGCTCCCAACTGGGGGACAGGGGGCTTGGGTGGCAGCCCCAGCATTTT
CASSSQLGDRGLGWQPQHF
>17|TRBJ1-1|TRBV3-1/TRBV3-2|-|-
TGTGCCAGCAGCCAAGGGCGGTGGGGGGATACGAACACTGAAGCTTTCTTT
CASSQGRWGDTNTEAFF
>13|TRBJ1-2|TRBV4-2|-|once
TGTGCCAGCAGCCAAGAGTCCGGCTATGGCTACACCTTC
CASSQESGYGYTF
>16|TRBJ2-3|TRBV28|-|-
TGTGCCAGCAGTTTTTTTGGGGGGACTAGCACAGATACGCAGTATTTT
CASSFFGGTSTDTQYF
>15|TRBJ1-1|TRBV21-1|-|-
TGTGCCAGCAGCAAAGAACGACACCAGAACACTGAAGCTTTCTTT
CASSKERHQNTEAFF
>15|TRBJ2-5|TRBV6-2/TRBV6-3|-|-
TGTGCCAGCAGTTACGGACAGAAGTACCAAGAGACCCAGTACTTC
CASSYGQKYQETQYF
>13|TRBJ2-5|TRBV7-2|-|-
TGTGCCAGCAGCTTAACCGGGGGTGGGACCCAGTACTTC
CASSLTGGGTQYF
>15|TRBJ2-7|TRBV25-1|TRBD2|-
TGTGCCAGCAGTGATCTAGCGGGAGGAGGCTACGAGCAGTACTTC
CASSDLAGGGYEQYF
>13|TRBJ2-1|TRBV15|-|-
TGTGCCACCAGCAGAGATGAGGGCAATGAGCAGTTCTTC
CATSRDEGNEQFF
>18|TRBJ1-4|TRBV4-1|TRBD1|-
TGCGCCAGCAGCCCTACTTCAATACTTTCCGGGACAGATGAAAAACTGTTTTTT
CASSPTSILSGTDEKLFF
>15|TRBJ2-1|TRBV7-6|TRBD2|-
TGTGCCAGCAGCGCGGGGACTAGCGGGGGGTATGAGCAGTTCTTC
CASSAGTSGGYEQFF
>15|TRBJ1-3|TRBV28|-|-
TGTGCCAGCAGGGTACAGTCGTTCTCTGGAAACACCATATATTTT
CASRVQSFSGNTIYF